The TCR beta chain described here comes from a study of chemoradiotherapy in HPV16-positive cancers. The repertoire was sequenced with immunoSEQ multiplex PCR; TCRdb's copy has only in-frame clones and lacks some. The sample includes about 21,000 clones, more than 70% of them seen just once. This CDR3 is 15 amino acids long. The V segment lost 6 bases and the J segment 2 bases; nucleotides outside the gene matches: 7. Germline CDR1 MNHNS, CDR2 SASEGT. The origin of this receptor is a human donor with HPV-associated anogenital cancer. The sequenced sample was blood, obtained from a patient who underwent chemoradiotherapy. The rearrangement links TRBV6-1 to TRBJ1-5; 7 bases line up with TRBD1. The CDR3 loop is CASRTGQVGNQPQHF. DNA for the CDR3: TGTGCCAGCAGAACCGGACAGGTGGGCAATCAGCCCCAGCATTTT.